The 9 T cell receptor beta chains in this list originate from one sample, sequenced in a study of T cell responses to AZD1222 COVID-19 vaccine. This table comes from immunoSEQ multiplex PCR, and its TCRdb copy is limited to in-frame clones, with some not included. Of some 120,000 clones in the sample, about 80% were seen once. The starting material was peripheral blood, obtained on day 0 of AZD1222 vaccination. The receptors stem from an adult in good health.

J is TRBJ1-5 and V is TRBV21-1; the table's D gene call, TRBD1, was not cross checked with the DNA. TRBV21-1 counts as a pseudogene. This CDR3 has 17 residues. The CDR3 loop is CASSKALDKGGNQPQHF. The CDR3 DNA sequence: TGTGCCAGCAGCAAAGCGCTGGACAAAGGGGGCAATCAGCCCCAGCATTTT.

The rearrangement links TRBV5-1 to TRBJ2-1; the match to TRBD2 covers 10 bases. The germline V gene has CDR1 SGHRS and CDR2 YFSETQ. The CDR3 runs 16 residues. V dropped 1 base and J dropped 4; count of bases not matched to a gene: 5. CDR3 protein: CASSLSPSGRYNEQFF. CDR3 nucleotide sequence: TGCGCCAGCAGCTTGAGTCCTAGCGGGAGATACAATGAGCAGTTCTTC.

V is TRBV28 and J is TRBJ1-1; D gene unclear. Trimming stripped 4 bases from V and 2 bases from J, with 5 bases between. There are 12 residues in the CDR3. The germline V gene encodes CDR1 MDHEN and CDR2 SYDVKM. CDR3 sequence reads: CASSSSNTEAFF. CDR3 DNA: TGTGCCAGCAGTTCGAGCAACACTGAAGCTTTCTTT.

This sequence joins TRBV25-1 and TRBJ1-3; D perhaps matches TRBD1 (5 bases). There are 14 residues in the CDR3. Per the germline V gene, CDR1 is MGHDK and CDR2 is SYGVNS. Trimming shortened V by 5 bases and J by 4 bases, and 12 bases separated the two germline ends. This CDR3 reads CASSTSGPGNTIYF. DNA of the CDR3: TGTGCCAGCAGTACCTCAGGGCCCGGAAACACCATATATTTT.

CDR3 nucleotide sequence: TGTGCCAGCAGCCCGGGACAGGGAAACTACGAGCAGTACTTC. Amino acids: CASSPGQGNYEQYF. The V and J genes are TRBV6-4 and TRBJ2-7; the match to TRBD1 covers 9 bases. After removal of 6 bases from V and 3 bases from J, the junction contained 6 bases not matched to a gene. Per germline, CDR1 MRHNA and CDR2 SNTAGT. The CDR3 is 14 amino acids.

This rearrangement joins TRBV18 to TRBJ2-2, with TRBD2 matching 7 bases. Losses at the gene ends were 3 bases for V and 4 bases for J; bases not matched to a gene: 8. CDR3 length: 16 amino acids. Per germline, CDR1 KGHSH and CDR2 LQKENI. CDR3 in DNA: TGTGCCAGCTCACCGTCGCTAGCGGTTCTCACCGGGGAGCTGTTTTTT. This translates into CASSPSLAVLTGELFF.

The genes are TRBV5-4 and TRBJ2-7; D is possibly TRBD1 or TRBD2 (5 bases each). Trimming stripped 3 bases from V and 6 bases from J, with 19 bases between. The CDR3 spans 15 residues. Germline CDR1 reads SGHNT; CDR2 reads YYREEE (reference sequence). CDR3 bases: TGTGCCAGCAGCTGGAGGACAACTACCCTAAGCGAGCAGTACTTC. Its translation: CASSWRTTTLSEQYF. The whole variable domain, filled in from reference TRBV5-4 and TRBJ2-7, reads ETGVTQSPTHLIKTRGQQVTLRCSSQSGHNTVSWYQQALGQGPQFIFQYYREEENGRGNFPPRFSGLQFPNYSSELNVNALELDDSALYLCASSWRTTTLSEQYFGPGTRLTVT.

This clone showed up just a few times. The V gene is TRBV28, the J gene TRBJ2-7; D is possibly TRBD1 (5 bases). V shed 1 base and J shed 2 bases, with 12 bases lying between them. Germline V gives CDR1 MDHEN, CDR2 SYDVKM. This CDR3 has 15 amino acids. As DNA, the CDR3 is TGTGCCAGCAGTTTATCCCAGGGAAACACCTACGAGCAGTACTTC. It codes for CASSLSQGNTYEQYF. Full variable domain (missing parts from reference TRBV28 and TRBJ2-7): DVKVTQSSRYLVKRTGEKVFLECVQDMDHENMFWYRQDPGLGLRLIYFSYDVKMKEKGDIPEGYSVSREKKERFSLILESASTNQTSMYLCASSLSQGNTYEQYFGPGTRLTVT.

This clone was picked up one time. The gene calls are TRBV21-1 and TRBJ2-5; the D call TRBD1 from the table was never checked on the DNA. TRBV21-1 is designated a pseudogene. CDR3 size: 17 residues. The CDR3 DNA follows: TGTGCCAGCAGCAAAAAAAAGAAGGACAGGGGGCAAGAGACCCAGTACTTC. Amino acids: CASSKKKKDRGQETQYF.